This T cell receptor (beta chain) was found in a study of beta chain features in type 1 diabetes listed by TCRdb under 2018. The study in broad terms: Patients and healthy donors did not differ in mean age, gender distribution, total cell number or subset yield. In the study, recently diagnosed type 1 diabetes patients and matched healthy donors were compared on the TCRB repertoires of their sorted circulating CD4+ T cell subsets. A total of 90 million to 140 million sorted cells were examined across all samples, and RNA yield correlated strongly with the number of cells per subset. Whereas all 28 donors provided naive and central memory subsets, regulatory and stem cell-like memory subsets were isolated from just 8 patients and roughly 8 healthy donors.

Each donor gave one peripheral blood draw, averaging about 120 mL, which was collected into heparinised tubes. Naive, central memory, regulatory and stem cell-like memory CD4+ T cells were sorted on a BD FACSAria II using a panel including CD45RO, CCR7, CD25, CD127, CD95 and CD27. Purity was above 95% for every sorted population. PBMCs were isolated right away by Lymphoprep density gradient centrifugation and were stained directly, without culture. To minimize batch effects, samples were stained and sorted in pairs, one healthy donor with one patient per experiment. As to this clone: The antigen it binds to is not known. Per-base quality was not reported, and no clone a single base away is much larger than it.

Study-wide findings and limitations: Because cDNA rather than genomic DNA was sequenced, highly expressing activated cells could have been over-represented, although no difference in activation and CD3 levels was found between groups. The naive, central memory and regulatory TCRB repertoires appeared to resemble one another more closely among patients than among healthy donors. Because the HLA sub-analyses included only small numbers of individuals, any influence of HLA type on TCRB rearrangement was left unresolved. Shorter templates might be favored by PCR, yet because patient and control samples were amplified and corrected together, any such skew would affect both groups equally. At VDJ recombination sites, patients with type 1 diabetes made fewer insertions and deleted more nucleotides, a pattern implying thymic rearrangement abnormalities. Type 1 diabetes patients showed a moderate but significant shortening of TCRB CDR3 length in all four CD4+ subsets.

The CDR3 goes from the cysteine to the phenylalanine over 13 residues. The DNA shown is the 39-base CDR3, in frame from base 1. Sequences LNHDA (CDR1) and SQIVND (CDR2) are obtained from the germline V gene (reference sequence). Between the V and J ends, shortened by 5 bases and 5 bases respectively, the junction contains 12 bases. The entire isolated RNA was reverse transcribed using the High Capacity cDNA Reverse Transcription Kit, and thus expressed TCRB transcripts were sequenced. Naive, central memory and regulatory T cell samples underwent deep immunoSEQ sequencing, averaging roughly 3.4 million total reads per sample. Sorted cells were lysed in RLT buffer and RNA was extracted with DNase-treated RNeasy Micro or Mini kits, depending on cell number. Each cell subset was processed on its own to prevent cross-contamination, while patient and healthy donor samples were processed together. Using the immunoSEQ multiplex PCR, TCRB sequences were amplified from cDNA into 87-bp fragments spanning the CDR3 region. Sequencing of the amplicons was done on the Illumina HiSeq platform. As for the authors' bioinformatics: Synthetic template baselines were used to correct PCR bias computationally, reads within Hamming distance 2 were collapsed, and singletons that could not be merged were discarded. Reads were aligned to IMGT to assign V, D and J genes, CDR3 length, and insertions or deletions at six rearrangement sites. Clonotype counts were normalized to sorted cell number within each subset before computing true diversity and Gini coefficients with the tcR R package. The overlap coefficient, calculated on TCRB nucleotide sequences, was used to quantify repertoire sharing. Out-of-frame TCRB sequences from naive cells were analyzed as a proxy for the pre-selection repertoire. TCRdb re-hosts the immuneACCESS table, in-frame sequences only. Its copies lack some clones; in the studies checked, an unresolved V gene accounts for under half of them, and the cause for the rest is not known. The D gene and trimming were derived from the DNA, and the V and J assignments and clone size from that table. This sample gives approximately 600,000 clones in total; 12% of them show up just once. Of the sample, roughly 0.12% falls within the top ten clones.

Material for sequencing was naive CD4+ T cells from blood. This specimen's cell subset or site label, per the study, means: true naive CD4+ T cells. The receptor was derived from a man aged 30 to 39 with type 1 diabetes. The V gene is TRBV19 and the J gene is TRBJ1-1, with no confidently assigned D gene. The CDR3 region: CASSGTSGTEAFF. The DNA sequence follows: TGTGCCAGTAGTGGTACTTCGGGAACTGAAGCTTTCTTT. Here the CDR3 is joined to the reference TRBV19 and TRBJ1-1 genes, and the full variable domain is: DGGITQSPKYLFRKEGQNVTLSCEQNLNHDAMYWYRQDPGQGLRLIYYSQIVNDFQKGDIAEGYSVSREKKESFPLTVTSAQKNPTAFYLCASSGTSGTEAFFGQGTRLTVV.